This TCR beta chain was sequenced in a study of technical replicates of blood from a few donors. Data came from immunoSEQ multiplex PCR; TCRdb stores just in-frame clones and leaves some out. The repertoire holds roughly 12,000 clones, with 85% to 95% as singletons. The CDR3 has 14 amino acids. V gave up 6 bases and J gave up 0 bases, with 11 bases separating them. Germline V gene lookup returns CDR1 MNHNS and CDR2 SASEGT. Sequenced sample: PBMCs. The source of this sequence is a human donor in good health. This rearrangement joins TRBV6-1 to TRBJ1-1, with D possibly being TRBD1 (5 bases). Here the CDR3 DNA reads TGTGCCAGCAGCCGATCAGGGTTGAACACTGAAGCTTTCTTT. Amino acid sequence: CASSRSGLNTEAFF.